Sequencing of this T cell receptor (beta chain) was carried out in a study of T-cell memory formation after mild COVID-19 (dated by TCRdb to the early 2020s). A note on the overall study: TCR sequence clusters from the two donors were largely donor specific. In a couple of donors, T-cell clones that expanded and contracted after mild COVID-19 were tracked by sequencing TCRalpha and TCRbeta repertoires over time. Two young, previously healthy adult volunteers, one female and one male, were included in the cohort. Overall study outcomes, separate from this receptor: Contracting CD4+ clones were found mainly in CM and EM memory subsets, while CD8+ clones were enriched in EMRA. SARS-CoV-2 specificity was not confirmed for the second-wave clones peaking on day 37. Balanced CD4/CD8 phenotypes were observed for clones contracting from day 15 to 85, whereas a bias towards CD4+ was observed for a second wave of clones expanding from day 15 to 37. Only a couple of mild cases were covered in the study, and larger cohorts including severe cases with pre-infection samples were considered necessary. Some responding clones were found in pre-infection memory, which suggests that pre-existing cross-reactive memory T cells took part in the SARS-CoV-2 response.

The data were produced on an Illumina NovaSeq 6000. Using 5'RACE with constant-segment primers, TCRalpha and TCRbeta cDNA libraries were constructed, with sample barcodes and unique molecular identifiers added in the process. RNA was extracted from every sample with Trizol reagent. Amplification of the libraries took two PCR steps, and the second step added a second sample barcode plus Illumina TruSeq adapters. Sequencing of the libraries was done on an Illumina NovaSeq, producing 2 x 150 bp paired-end reads. The study's own analysis went as follows. Demultiplexing of reads and collapsing into UMI-guided consensus sequences were performed with migec v1.2.7. With mixcr v2.1.11, UMI consensuses were aligned to TRA and TRB V and J templates and assembled into clonotypes. A clonotype was counted as expanded or contracted only when both edgeR and NoisET called the clonotype significant, with the noise models trained on biological replicates. For edgeR calls, the thresholds were a false discovery rate-adjusted p below 0.01 and a log2 fold-change of 1. As an exploratory analysis of dynamics, max-normalized trajectories of the 1000 most abundant clonotypes were examined with PCA combined with hierarchical clustering. Separately sequenced CD4+ and CD8+ repertoires were used to assign the CD4 or CD8 phenotype of responding clones. TCRdb took the public reads, trimmed them with fastp at Q25, ran MiXCR for clone calling and kept in-frame beta chains. Each record represents a unique CDR3 protein, reported with the most common genes and DNA among its rows. The V and J calls were not made by the authors but by TCRdb's processing. The table for this sample lists around 340,000 distinct CDR3 sequences; 21% of them were counted only once. In total, the top ten clones hold under 15% of the sample.

Ficoll-Paque density gradient centrifugation was used to isolate PBMCs. Concerning this clonotype: Its cognate antigen has yet to be identified. There are no base qualities to consult, and no much larger clone falls within one base.

From a lookup of the germline V gene (reference sequence), CDR1 and CDR2 are DFQATT and SNEGSKA. V gives up 0 bases and J gives up 5 bases, and the segment between their germline ends measures 11 bases. The CDR3 runs 13 amino acids, cysteine and phenylalanine included. Of the read, only the CDR3 DNA is kept; its 39 bases are in frame from base 1. Material for sequencing was PBMCs or a T cell subset sorted from them (not recorded which). Recombination linked TRBV20-1 to TRBJ2-7, with an unclear D gene assignment. The clonotype was recovered from an adult woman who had mild COVID-19 (a few samples of this study predate the infection). The sample titles of this study are shuffled in the database, so cell type and time point are left out; the donor was told from shared clones. The DNA sequence is as follows: TGCAGTGCTAGAGAAAAGGGCCAGAACGAGCAGTACTTC. The translation is CSAREKGQNEQYF.